This T cell receptor beta chain came from a study of cytomegalovirus exposure and HLA in healthy donors. The sample holds a few counts of this clone. Its specificity is not known. The study, taken as a whole, reports: Later on, a genetic analysis was performed. It linked a missense variant in DCLRE1C with V- and J-gene trimming of TCR beta. Immune exposure data for these donors was limited to CMV serostatus. Accurate prediction of most subjects' HLA-A and HLA-B alleles from TCR beta sequences was reported.

The PCR ran on 60 Vbeta and 13 Jbeta primers. Produced via immunoSEQ multiplex PCR; TCRdb's table is partial and in-frame only. This sample has over 150,000 clones, with about four fifths found just once. This receptor was obtained from a male donor in good health and CMV-seronegative. The specimen was PBMCs.

The CDR3 DNA reads TGTGCTAGTGGCCAGCCGGAGGGACGGACTGAAGCTTTCTTT. Translated, it gives CASGQPEGRTEAFF. The chain links TRBV12-5 to TRBJ1-1; a weak D match, TRBD1 (5 bases). Germline-derived CDR1 and CDR2 are LGHNT and FRNRAP. The CDR3 covers 14 residues. The germline V and J ends were trimmed by 6 bases and 5 bases, with 16 bases remaining between them.